These 30 T cell receptor beta chains were sequenced from one sample in a study of human T cells and chemical hapten exposure. MiXCR, run by TCRdb on the RACE reads, gives a single entry per CDR3 protein. The table includes about 45,000 distinct CDR3 sequences, 3.5% to 4.5% detected once. Time point in this sample: healthy volunteer bleed at 2 weeks. Total RNA came from unfractionated whole blood. Sample: whole blood. The receptors were sampled from a female donor in good health. Some clones in this sample may be carry-over from other donors' samples.

This clonotype was seen many times. V usage is TRBV29-1 and J usage is TRBJ2-1; D not certain. V dropped 3 bases and J dropped 9 bases, with 9 bases sitting between them. The CDR3 consists of 11 residues. Germline assignment: CDR1 SQVTM and CDR2 ANQGSEA. CDR3 residues: CSVDSPGEQFF. The DNA for the CDR3 is TGCAGCGTTGATTCCCCGGGTGAGCAGTTCTTC.

The sample holds many counts of this clonotype. The chain joins TRBV6-5 to TRBJ1-1, with a tentative D call TRBD1 (5 bases). The CDR3 is 17 residues long. Trimming pared 0 bases from V and 2 bases from J, leaving 16 bases between. The germline CDR1 and CDR2 sequences are MNHEY and SVGAGI. The CDR3 protein is CASSYSWGEGINTEAFF. CDR3 sequence (DNA): TGTGCCAGCAGTTACTCTTGGGGGGAGGGCATTAACACTGAAGCTTTCTTT.

This chain uses TRBV5-6 with TRBJ2-1, with TRBD1 identical over 9 bases. Germline trimming cut 4 bases from V and 10 bases from J; bases unmatched to any gene: 12. CDR1 and CDR2 from the germline V gene are SGHDT and YYEEEE. The CDR3 length is 15 residues. The CDR3 sequence is CASSPVDRGRREQFF. CDR3 DNA sequence: TGTGCCAGCAGCCCGGTGGACAGGGGACGGAGGGAGCAGTTCTTC.

This clonotype has at least ten counts. The V call is TRBV12-3 or TRBV12-4, the J call TRBJ1-1, with D maybe TRBD1 (6 bases). Trimming shortened V by 5 bases and J by 0 bases, and 13 bases separated the two germline ends. The CDR3 sequence is 15 residues long. CDR3 sequence reads: CASSLTGPMNTEAFF. The CDR3 coding sequence is TGTGCCAGCAGTCTCACAGGGCCTATGAACACTGAAGCTTTCTTT.

This clonotype was found many times. This chain joins TRBV7-3 and TRBJ2-2, with D possibly TRBD1 on 6 matching bases. Trimming stripped 2 bases from V and 2 bases from J, with 12 bases between. In germline, CDR1 is SGHTA, CDR2 FQGTGA. CDR3 length equals 16 residues. CDR3 in amino acids: CASSLFAGDNTGELFF. The DNA of the CDR3 is TGTGCCAGCAGCTTATTCGCAGGGGACAACACCGGGGAGCTGTTTTTT.

This clonotype was picked up many times. The genes are TRBV6-6 and TRBJ1-5; a possible D gene is TRBD1 (6 bases). Trimming took 6 bases from V and 2 from J, leaving 17 bases between them. The V gene's germline CDR1 is MNHNY and CDR2 SVGAGI (reference sequence). The CDR3 consists of 16 residues. This CDR3 reads CASRSSAGDGNQPQHF. In nucleotides, the CDR3 is TGTGCCAGCAGATCCAGCGCAGGGGATGGCAATCAGCCCCAGCATTTT.

The sample holds many counts of this clonotype. This chain connects TRBV20-1 to TRBJ1-3, with D uncertain. The V gene lost 1 base and the J gene lost 8 bases, with 9 bases spanning the gap. The germline V gene has CDR1 DFQATT and CDR2 SNEGSKA (reference sequence). The CDR3 covers 12 residues. CDR3: CSARASGDTIYF. In DNA form, the CDR3 reads TGCAGTGCTAGAGCCAGCGGGGACACCATATATTTT.

The chain couples TRBV29-1 to TRBJ2-1; TRBD2 matches 12 bases. The germline gives CDR1 SQVTM, CDR2 ANQGSEA. The CDR3 extends over 15 amino acids. Germline trimming cut 4 bases from V and 9 bases from J; bases unmatched to any gene: 10. This CDR3 reads CSVGPLAGGLGEQFF. The DNA for the CDR3 is TGCAGCGTTGGACCTCTAGCGGGGGGGCTCGGTGAGCAGTTCTTC.

This clonotype was picked up a small number of times. V is TRBV7-2 and J is TRBJ1-5; no firm D call. The V gene lost 3 bases and the J gene lost 0 bases, with 6 bases spanning the gap. The CDR3 runs to 14 residues. Germline values: CDR1 SGHTA, CDR2 FQGNSA. CDR3 sequence reads: CASSFYVSNQPQHF. The CDR3 DNA sequence: TGTGCCAGCAGCTTCTACGTTAGCAATCAGCCCCAGCATTTT. Based on the CDR3 plus reference TRBV7-2 and TRBJ1-5, the full variable domain is GAGVSQSPSNKVTEKGKDVELRCDPISGHTALYWYRQSLGQGLEFLIYFQGNSAPDKSGLPSDRFSAERTGGSVSTLTIQRTQQEDSAVYLCASSFYVSNQPQHFGDGTRLSIL.

This clonotype occurred a few times. The chain recombines TRBV19 with TRBJ2-6; D gene unclear. V lost 0 bases, J lost 12 bases, and 15 bases lay in between. From germline, CDR1 is LNHDA and CDR2 SQIVND (reference sequence). The CDR3 contains 15 residues. CDR3 sequence: CASSIDDLRSGVLTF. The CDR3 region has the DNA TGTGCCAGTAGTATAGACGATTTACGGTCCGGCGTCCTGACTTTC.

V usage is TRBV4-3 and J usage is TRBJ1-4, with D hard to call. The V gene's germline CDR1 is LGHNA and CDR2 YSLEER. The CDR3 is 15 residues long. V dropped 3 bases and J dropped 8 bases, with 16 bases sitting between them. The DNA for the CDR3 is TGCGCCAGCAGCCAGCGGACCCAATTCCCCGAAAAACTGTTTTTT. The encoded protein is CASSQRTQFPEKLFF.

This clonotype was seen at least ten times. The chain uses TRBV29-1 and TRBJ2-3; 11 bases line up with TRBD2. In germline, CDR1 is SQVTM, CDR2 ANQGSEA. This CDR3 has 15 amino acids. V lost 3 bases and J lost 4; bases outside the gene matches: 6. The CDR3 loop reads CSVDVAGGPADTQYF. Written as DNA, the CDR3 is TGCAGCGTTGACGTAGCGGGGGGGCCAGCAGATACGCAGTATTTT.

The chain employs TRBV29-1 and TRBJ2-5; D uncertain. CDR3 length equals 12 residues. Germline-derived CDR1 and CDR2 are SQVTM and ANQGSEA. Trimming stripped 1 base from V and 8 bases from J, with 11 bases between. The CDR3 is CSVEASSSTQYF. The CDR3 coding sequence is TGCAGCGTTGAAGCCTCCTCCAGCACCCAGTACTTC.

This clonotype was counted at least ten times. This rearrangement joins TRBV5-1 to TRBJ1-4; D gene ambiguous. CDR3 length: 13 residues. Trimming stripped 0 bases from V and 8 bases from J, with 8 bases between. CDR1 is SGHRS and CDR2 is YFSETQ in the germline V gene. This CDR3 reads CASSLEGGEKLFF. In nucleotides, the CDR3 is TGCGCCAGCAGCTTGGAGGGAGGGGAAAAACTGTTTTTT.

There are many counts of this clonotype. The CDR3 reads CASSLGLGWVEKLFF. CDR3 in DNA: TGTGCCAGCAGCTTAGGTTTGGGTTGGGTTGAAAAACTGTTTTTT. The V call is TRBV7-2, the J call TRBJ1-4; D remains unclear. V gave up 1 base and J gave up 7 bases, with 13 bases separating them. CDR3 length equals 15 residues. Germline CDR1 reads SGHTA; CDR2 reads FQGNSA.

This clonotype was detected many times. The rearrangement uses TRBV12-3 or TRBV12-4 and TRBJ1-5, with 7 bases lining up with TRBD1. Unmatched junction bases numbered 4, after V lost 2 bases and J lost 9 bases. The CDR3 length is 13 residues. The CDR3 DNA sequence: TGTGCCAGCAGTTTAAGACGGGACAGGCCCCAGCATTTT. Translation: CASSLRRDRPQHF.

The table lists this clonotype with many counts. The chain couples TRBV7-9 to TRBJ2-1, with D perhaps matching TRBD2 (6 bases). V lost 1 base and J lost 12, with 10 bases in between. This CDR3 is built from 12 residues. Germline loops: CDR1 SEHNR, CDR2 FQNEAQ (reference sequence). The CDR3 loop reads CASSLGRGMQFF. The CDR3 DNA sequence: TGTGCCAGCAGCTTAGGGCGCGGGATGCAGTTCTTC.

In nucleotides, the CDR3 is TGTGCCAGCAGCTCTTTCGGGCGGGGGGGCAGGGATACGCAGTATTTT. It translates to CASSSFGRGGRDTQYF. The chain uses TRBV5-4 and TRBJ2-3, with 9 bases aligning to TRBD2. Germline lookup yields CDR1 SGHNT and CDR2 YYREEE (reference sequence). V dropped 3 bases and J dropped 6; count of bases not matched to a gene: 11. The CDR3 consists of 16 residues.

This clonotype was picked up many times. The chain is built from TRBV10-2 and TRBJ2-7, with 13 bases fitting TRBD2. The CDR3 sequence is 13 residues long. From germline, CDR1 is WSHSY and CDR2 SAAADI. V gave up 8 bases and J gave up 4 bases; unmatched junction bases: 2. The CDR3, as DNA: TGCGCCAGCCAGACTAGCGGGGGGTACGAGCAGTACTTC. This encodes CASQTSGGYEQYF.

In this sample, this clonotype turned up many times. The V call is TRBV6-6, the J call TRBJ1-4; D gene ambiguous. Trimming removed 0 bases at V and 8 bases at J, with 4 bases between. This CDR3 contains 12 residues. Per the germline V gene, CDR1 is MNHNY and CDR2 is SVGAGI (reference sequence). CDR3 nucleotide sequence: TGTGCCAGCAGTTACTCGAACGAAAAACTGTTTTTT. Translation gives CASSYSNEKLFF.

This clonotype was seen ten or more times. This chain joins TRBV7-2 and TRBJ1-2; 8 bases are a match to TRBD1. This CDR3 spans 13 amino acids. Germline values: CDR1 SGHTA, CDR2 FQGNSA. V shed 2 bases, J shed 10 bases, and the junction held 6 bases outside the gene matches. Written as DNA, the CDR3 is TGTGCCAGCAGCTTACGACAGGGACAGGACTACACCTTC. Protein product: CASSLRQGQDYTF.

V gene TRBV7-3 combines with J gene TRBJ1-1; 11 nucleotides agree with TRBD1. Losses at the gene ends were 5 bases for V and 0 bases for J; bases not matched to a gene: 8. In germline, CDR1 is SGHTA, CDR2 FQGTGA. The CDR3 runs to 17 residues. This CDR3 is CASSHAGTGGMNTEAFF. The CDR3 coding sequence is TGTGCCAGCAGCCACGCCGGGACAGGGGGAATGAACACTGAAGCTTTCTTT.

In its sample, this clonotype was seen many times. The chain has TRBV5-6 and TRBJ1-1; TRBD1 is a possible D gene (6 bases). The CDR3 covers 14 residues. Germline values: CDR1 SGHDT, CDR2 YYEEEE. V gave up 3 bases and J gave up 3 bases, with 12 bases separating them. The CDR3 spells CASSWKGQDTEAFF. The CDR3 DNA reads as TGTGCCAGCAGCTGGAAGGGACAAGACACTGAAGCTTTCTTT.

This clonotype was seen many times. The chain is built from TRBV18 and TRBJ2-3; D gene ambiguous. V lost 4 bases to trimming and J lost 2 bases, with 13 bases between them. Germline values: CDR1 KGHSH, CDR2 LQKENI. The CDR3 consists of 15 residues. CDR3: CASSLTDLPTDTQYF. CDR3 DNA sequence: TGTGCCAGCTCACTTACAGACCTCCCCACAGATACGCAGTATTTT.

This clonotype was found many times. V gene TRBV20-1 combines with J gene TRBJ2-3; 7 bases agree with TRBD1. V dropped 0 bases and J dropped 6; count of bases not matched to a gene: 9. CDR1 is DFQATT, CDR2 SNEGSKA, per germline (reference sequence). The CDR3 consists of 15 residues. As DNA, the CDR3 is TGCAGTGCTAGAGACCCACAGGGGCAGTTGGATACGCAGTATTTT. Amino acid sequence: CSARDPQGQLDTQYF.

This clonotype was counted ten times or more. This rearrangement joins TRBV12-3 or TRBV12-4 to TRBJ1-1; the D is unclear. V lost 3 bases to trimming and J lost 6 bases, with 17 bases between them. The CDR3 is 15 amino acids. CDR3 amino acids: CASSFQRLRWAEAFF. CDR3 DNA sequence: TGTGCCAGCAGTTTCCAGCGACTGCGATGGGCTGAAGCTTTCTTT.

This clonotype was counted ten times or more. The chain employs TRBV7-2 and TRBJ1-2; 9 nucleotides match TRBD1. V lost 8 bases, J lost 4 bases, and 5 bases stayed unmatched. CDR1 and CDR2 (germline): SGHTA, FQGNSA. CDR3 size: 13 residues. The CDR3 coding sequence is TGTGCCAGCGGGTCGGGACAGGGCTATGGCTACACCTTC. Its protein product is CASGSGQGYGYTF.

Many counts were recorded for this clonotype. The chain links TRBV20-1 to TRBJ2-4; the D call may be TRBD1 or TRBD2 (5 bases each). This CDR3 has 15 residues. In germline, CDR1 is DFQATT, CDR2 SNEGSKA (reference sequence). The V and J ends lost 0 bases and 8 bases respectively, with 17 bases between them. CDR3 amino acids: CSARDRMGVFDIQYF. The DNA of the CDR3 is TGCAGTGCTAGAGATCGGATGGGGGTATTTGACATTCAGTACTTC.

This clonotype appeared many times. The chain has TRBV29-1 and TRBJ1-1; D ambiguous. V dropped 3 bases and J dropped 5 bases, with 13 bases sitting between them. Looked up from germline, CDR1 is SQVTM and CDR2 is ANQGSEA. This CDR3 region has 13 residues. CDR3 DNA sequence: TGCAGCGTTGATGGATCCAGAGGGACTGAAGCTTTCTTT. Its protein is CSVDGSRGTEAFF.

This clonotype was seen at least ten times. The rearrangement links TRBV18 to TRBJ1-5, with D maybe TRBD1 (5 bases). The CDR3 is 15 amino acids. Trimming cost V 1 base and J 4 bases, with 11 bases left between them. CDR1 and CDR2 (germline): KGHSH, LQKENI. The CDR3 protein is CASSPQGTQNQPQHF. CDR3 DNA: TGTGCCAGCTCACCACAGGGGACCCAAAATCAGCCCCAGCATTTT.